Below, 18 T cell receptor beta chains from the same sample are listed, as sequenced in a study of CD8 T cells in Susac syndrome. Roughly 0.45 to 1 ug RNA was reverse transcribed with random hexamers. Each CDR3 protein gets one entry after TCRdb re-called the immunoSEQ multiplex PCR reads with MiXCR. The sample shows about 280,000 distinct CDR3 sequences, 80% to 90% of them seen only once. Sequenced material: CD8+ T cells from PBMCs. The origin of the receptors is a human donor with multiple sclerosis.

There are a few counts of this clonotype. The chain combines TRBV5-5 with TRBJ2-7; TRBD1 matches 8 bases. Germline CDR1 and CDR2: SGHKS and YYEKEE (reference sequence). With V trimmed by 5 bases and J by 6 bases, 7 bases remained unmatched. The CDR3 sequence is 13 residues long. The DNA for the CDR3 is TGTGCCAGCAGATTCGGACAGGGACGCGAGCAGTACTTC. Translated, it gives CASRFGQGREQYF.

The rearrangement joins TRBV29-1 to TRBJ1-1, with a weak D call TRBD1 (5 bases). The CDR3 is 13 amino acids. Trimming took off 3 bases at V and 3 bases at J, with 11 bases between the two ends. The germline V gene has CDR1 SQVTM and CDR2 ANQGSEA. The chain's CDR3 is CSVDSGGYTEAFF. The CDR3 bases are TGCAGCGTTGATTCGGGGGGTTACACTGAAGCTTTCTTT.

This clonotype was seen once. The CDR3 DNA reads TGTGCCAGCAGGGAGACATGGGGCAATCAGCCCCAGCATTTT. This sequence encodes CASRETWGNQPQHF. This sequence joins TRBV12-3 or TRBV12-4 and TRBJ1-5; unclear D gene. The germline V and J ends were trimmed by 6 bases and 2 bases, with 11 bases remaining between them. This CDR3 has 14 residues.

V and J are TRBV29-1 and TRBJ2-6; a weak D match, TRBD1 (6 bases). The germline gives CDR1 SQVTM, CDR2 ANQGSEA. V shed 7 bases and J shed 1 base, with 11 bases lying between them. This CDR3 has 14 residues. CDR3 region: CSGQTGSGANVLTF. Written as DNA, the CDR3 is TGCAGCGGACAAACAGGGTCTGGGGCCAACGTCCTGACTTTC.

The J gene is TRBJ2-4, the V gene TRBV5-1, with D maybe TRBD2 (6 bases). The CDR3 contains 12 residues. The germline V gene encodes CDR1 SGHRS and CDR2 YFSETQ. The ends were cut back, 4 bases at V and 4 bases at J, with 6 bases in the middle. The CDR3 bases are TGCGCCAGCAGCCGGGAGAAAAACATTCAGTACTTC. Amino acid sequence: CASSREKNIQYF. Using reference TRBV5-1 and TRBJ2-4 for the parts outside the CDR3, the full variable domain is KAGVTQTPRYLIKTRGQQVTLSCSPISGHRSVSWYQQTPGQGLQFLFEYFSETQRNKGNFPGRFSGRQFSNSRSEMNVSTLELGDSALYLCASSREKNIQYFGAGTRLSVL.

The chain recombines TRBV27 with TRBJ2-7, with 11 positions matching TRBD2. Germline CDR1 reads MNHEY; CDR2 reads SMNVEV (reference sequence). V shed 4 bases, J shed 2 bases, and the junction held 10 bases outside the gene matches. This CDR3 spans 17 amino acids. The CDR3 here is CASSSKLAGEAPYEQYF. The CDR3 DNA follows: TGTGCCAGCAGTTCAAAACTAGCGGGAGAAGCCCCCTACGAGCAGTACTTC.

The genes are TRBV10-3 and TRBJ2-5, with 13 nucleotides matching TRBD2. The CDR3 loop spans 19 amino acids. Trimming at V came to 2 bases and at J to 5 bases, leaving 14 bases not matched to a gene. Germline V CDR1 and CDR2: ENHRY, SYGVKD. CDR3 amino acids: CAISEAGWGLAGIMETQYF. CDR3 coding DNA: TGTGCCATCAGTGAGGCAGGGTGGGGACTAGCGGGAATTATGGAGACCCAGTACTTC.

Here the CDR3 DNA reads TGTGCCAGCAGCTTAACGACAGGCCTAGCCAAAAACATTCAGTACTTC. Translation: CASSLTTGLAKNIQYF. This chain connects TRBV7-8 to TRBJ2-4; tentatively, D is TRBD1 (6 bases). The CDR3 length is 16 residues. V lost 2 bases to trimming and J lost 0 bases, with 11 bases between them. Germline CDR1 reads SGHVS; CDR2 reads FQNEAQ. The whole variable domain, filled in from reference TRBV7-8 and TRBJ2-4, reads GAGVSQSPRYKVAKRGQDVALRCDPISGHVSLFWYQQALGQGPEFLTYFQNEAQLDKSGLPSDRFFAERPEGSVSTLKIQRTQQEDSAVYLCASSLTTGLAKNIQYFGAGTRLSVL.

The chain combines TRBV27 with TRBJ2-7; D not resolved. The CDR3 contains 15 residues. Trimming cost V 5 bases and J 0 bases, with 14 bases left between them. CDR1 MNHEY and CDR2 SMNVEV come from the germline V gene (reference sequence). The CDR3 loop reads CASSLSPDASYEQYF. CDR3 sequence (DNA): TGTGCCAGCAGTCTGTCTCCTGACGCCTCCTACGAGCAGTACTTC.

The chain uses TRBV5-1 and TRBJ2-6; D not resolved. The V end was cut by 6 bases, the J end by 0 bases, with 16 bases between. This CDR3 region has 17 residues. The germline CDR1 and CDR2 sequences are SGHRS and YFSETQ. The CDR3 is CASKGFSPDSGANVLTF. DNA for the CDR3: TGCGCCAGCAAAGGGTTTAGCCCTGACTCTGGGGCCAACGTCCTGACTTTC.

The chain uses TRBV5-1 and TRBJ2-7; no firm D call. Germline loops: CDR1 SGHRS, CDR2 YFSETQ. The CDR3 is made up of 13 amino acids. V lost 4 bases, J lost 2 bases, and 10 bases lay in between. CDR3 in amino acids: CASSPDVTYEQYF. The DNA of the CDR3 is TGCGCCAGCAGCCCGGACGTCACCTACGAGCAGTACTTC. The full variable domain, in which reference TRBV5-1 and TRBJ2-7 provide the parts outside the CDR3, is KAGVTQTPRYLIKTRGQQVTLSCSPISGHRSVSWYQQTPGQGLQFLFEYFSETQRNKGNFPGRFSGRQFSNSRSEMNVSTLELGDSALYLCASSPDVTYEQYFGPGTRLTVT.

The chain uses TRBV20-1 and TRBJ1-2; D is perhaps TRBD1 (5 bases). Germline CDR1 reads DFQATT; CDR2 reads SNEGSKA (reference sequence). The CDR3 contains 15 residues. Between the trimmed V and J ends, which lost 1 base and 2 bases, there was a span of 14 bases. CDR3 amino acids: CSARGRRTQNYGYTF. The CDR3, as DNA: TGCAGTGCTAGAGGGCGTCGGACACAAAACTATGGCTACACCTTC.

V gene TRBV20-1 combines with J gene TRBJ2-1; D not certain. CDR1 DFQATT and CDR2 SNEGSKA come from the germline V gene (reference sequence). V lost 6 bases to trimming and J lost 0 bases, with 18 bases between them. The CDR3 is 16 amino acids. Here the CDR3 DNA reads TGCAGTGCCACCGTTCGGATCGCAAGCTCCTACAATGAGCAGTTCTTC. It encodes CSATVRIASSYNEQFF.

The chain employs TRBV5-4 and TRBJ1-5, with unresolved D. Germline V gene lookup returns CDR1 SGHNT and CDR2 YYREEE (reference sequence). V was trimmed by 1 base and J by 4 bases, leaving 6 bases between them. This CDR3 is built from 13 residues. The CDR3 DNA follows: TGTGCCAGCAGCTTGCCACGGAATCAGCCCCAGCATTTT. Translating gives CASSLPRNQPQHF.

This clonotype was detected only a few times. The rearrangement joins TRBV4-2 to TRBJ2-7, with D possibly matching TRBD2 (6 bases). Trimming left V 5 bases short and J 6 bases short, with 14 bases between. Germline V gene lookup returns CDR1 LGHNA and CDR2 YNFKEQ. The CDR3 length is 13 residues. The CDR3 nucleotides are TGTGCCAGCAGCTTTTCGACTAGTCGCGAGCAGTACTTC. Translating it yields CASSFSTSREQYF.

This chain uses TRBV7-9 with TRBJ2-7, with TRBD2 identical over 8 bases. With V trimmed by 2 bases and J by 0 bases, 9 bases remained unmatched. CDR3 length: 17 residues. In germline, CDR1 is SEHNR, CDR2 FQNEAQ (reference sequence). The CDR3 here is CASSLISGSRLSYEQYF. DNA for the CDR3: TGTGCCAGCAGCTTAATAAGCGGGAGTAGGCTCTCCTACGAGCAGTACTTC.

The chain is built from TRBV12-3 or TRBV12-4 and TRBJ2-5; tentatively, D is TRBD1 (5 bases). CDR3 length: 14 amino acids. Trimming shortened V by 3 bases and J by 5 bases, and 13 bases separated the two germline ends. The CDR3 loop is CASSLSRVVETQYF. The CDR3 DNA is TGTGCCAGCAGTTTGAGCAGGGTGGTGGAGACCCAGTACTTC.

This rearrangement joins TRBV14 to TRBJ2-7; 10 nucleotides match TRBD2. CDR1 is SGHDN and CDR2 is FVKESK in the germline V gene. Unmatched junction bases numbered 4, after V lost 0 bases and J lost 2 bases. The CDR3 has 16 residues. In DNA, the CDR3 is TGTGCCAGCAGCCAAGAGGGTAGCGGGAGGCCCTACGAGCAGTACTTC. Translating gives CASSQEGSGRPYEQYF.